This TCR beta chain appears in the sequencing data of a study of neoadjuvant nivolumab and ipilimumab in lung cancer. Germline V lookup: CDR1 MGHRA, CDR2 YSYEKL. The CDR3 contains 11 residues when both ends are counted. Comments on this clone: Given the absence of the conserved phenylalanine or tryptophan at the CDR3 end, a read error is likely. Because the CDR3's place on the DNA is in doubt, the DNA is left out and the CDR3 is given as listed by TCRdb.

Profiled with immunoSEQ multiplex PCR; TCRdb holds only in-frame clones, not every one. The sample yields over 25,000 clones, nearly 85% seen once. The chain joins TRBV4-1 to TRBJ2-3. This clonotype was sampled from an adult with non-small cell lung cancer. The sample consisted of tumor tissue, taken after neoadjuvant nivolumab, alone or with ipilimumab, at or shortly before surgery. The CDR3 region is CASSQDKGSPV.